The 30 T cell receptor beta chains below all came from one sample that was sequenced in a study of blood T cell repertoires in COVID-19. Assay used: immunoSEQ multiplex PCR; TCRdb lists only in-frame clones, some missing. The sample shows roughly 500,000 clones, approximately 85% of them seen only once. Source material: peripheral blood. The receptors originated from a human donor in a cohort sampled during active COVID-19.

The chain employs TRBV5-1 and TRBJ2-2, with 9 bases that match TRBD2. V shed 3 bases and J 3 bases; nucleotides not matched to a gene: 6. The CDR3 spans 16 residues. Per the germline V gene, CDR1 is SGHRS and CDR2 is YFSETQ. The CDR3 sequence is CASSWQTSGHTGELFF. The DNA of the CDR3 is TGCGCCAGCAGCTGGCAGACTAGCGGCCACACCGGGGAGCTGTTTTTT.

V usage is TRBV30 and J usage is TRBJ2-7, with 9 bases fitting TRBD2. CDR1 is GTSNPN and CDR2 is SVGIG in the germline V gene (reference sequence). Losses at the gene ends were 3 bases for V and 2 bases for J; bases not matched to a gene: 2. This CDR3 spans 13 amino acids. The CDR3 is CAWRASGTYEQYF. In nucleotides, the CDR3 is TGTGCCTGGAGGGCTAGCGGGACCTACGAGCAGTACTTC.

CDR3 amino acids: CASSQGGSGSPNEQFF. DNA for the CDR3: TGTGCCAGCAGCCAGGGAGGTAGCGGGAGCCCCAATGAGCAGTTCTTC. V and J are TRBV7-2 and TRBJ2-1; 9 bases agree with TRBD2. This CDR3 contains 16 residues. V was pared by 5 bases and J by 6 bases, with 11 bases of the junction left unmatched. CDR1 and CDR2 from the germline V gene are SGHTA and FQGNSA.

V and J are TRBV7-2 and TRBJ1-5; D unclear. The CDR3 contains 16 residues. The V gene's germline CDR1 is SGHTA and CDR2 FQGNSA. V lost 4 bases, J lost 8 bases, and 21 bases lay in between. The CDR3 nucleotides read TGTGCCAGCAGCTCCTACAATGGACTCAATGTGGAGCCCCAGCATTTT. Its protein product is CASSSYNGLNVEPQHF.

The V and J genes are TRBV19 and TRBJ1-1; weak D call: TRBD1 (5 bases). The CDR3 loop spans 16 amino acids. CDR1 is LNHDA, CDR2 SQIVND, per germline (reference sequence). V was trimmed by 6 bases and J by 2 bases, leaving 19 bases between them. The DNA for the CDR3 is TGTGCCAGTAGAAGGATGCCCCCACAGGTAAACACTGAAGCTTTCTTT. Residues: CASRRMPPQVNTEAFF. The full variable domain, rest sourced from reference TRBV19 and TRBJ1-1, is DGGITQSPKYLFRKEGQNVTLSCEQNLNHDAMYWYRQDPGQGLRLIYYSQIVNDFQKGDIAEGYSVSREKKESFPLTVTSAQKNPTAFYLCASRRMPPQVNTEAFFGQGTRLTVV.

The gene calls are TRBV18 and TRBJ2-3; a possible D gene is TRBD2 (6 bases). This CDR3 has 15 amino acids. Trimming left V 3 bases short and J 3 bases short, with 13 bases between. The germline gives CDR1 KGHSH, CDR2 LQKENI. CDR3 in amino acids: CASSPFGSGTDTQYF. In nucleotides, the CDR3 is TGTGCCAGCTCACCTTTCGGGAGCGGGACAGATACGCAGTATTTT. Complete variable domain (other parts from reference TRBV18 and TRBJ2-3): NAGVMQNPRHLVRRRGQEARLRCSPMKGHSHVYWYRQLPEEGLKFMVYLQKENIIDESGMPKERFSAEFPKEGPSILRIQQVVRGDSAAYFCASSPFGSGTDTQYFGPGTRLTVL.

The rearrangement uses TRBV10-2 and TRBJ1-2; 7 nucleotides align to TRBD1. Trimming removed 2 bases from V and 1 base from J; junction bases left unmatched: 7. This CDR3 spans 16 amino acids. Germline V CDR1 and CDR2: WSHSY, SAAADI. As DNA, the CDR3 is TGCGCCAGCAGTGAGCCGAGACAGGGCTTTAACTATGGCTACACCTTC. Protein: CASSEPRQGFNYGYTF.

J is TRBJ2-5 and V is TRBV19; the match to TRBD2 covers 12 bases. With V trimmed by 4 bases and J by 3 bases, 12 bases remained unmatched. The CDR3 consists of 18 residues. The V gene's germline CDR1 is LNHDA and CDR2 SQIVND (reference sequence). This chain's CDR3 is CASSTSRGRLAGEETQYF. Here the CDR3 DNA reads TGTGCCAGTAGTACGTCCAGGGGGAGACTAGCGGGGGAAGAGACCCAGTACTTC.

The chain couples TRBV25-1 to TRBJ2-1, with 10 bases identical to TRBD2. Germline CDR1 is MGHDK and CDR2 is SYGVNS. The CDR3 extends over 15 amino acids. V shed 8 bases and J 7 bases; nucleotides not matched to a gene: 11. The CDR3 reads CASESGTSVGNEQFF. CDR3 DNA: TGTGCCAGCGAATCCGGGACTAGCGTCGGGAATGAGCAGTTCTTC.

The chain recombines TRBV28 with TRBJ1-1; 11 bases agree with TRBD1. V trimming: 2 bases; J trimming: 4 bases; junction bases outside the gene matches: 15. Germline values: CDR1 MDHEN, CDR2 SYDVKM. This CDR3 has 19 residues. The CDR3 is CASSLRTGGAPARSTEAFF. CDR3 bases: TGTGCCAGCAGTTTAAGGACAGGGGGCGCACCCGCCCGGAGCACTGAAGCTTTCTTT.

V usage is TRBV5-1 and J usage is TRBJ2-7, with TRBD2 matching 7 bases. Germline-derived CDR1 and CDR2 are SGHRS and YFSETQ. With V trimmed by 7 bases and J by 4 bases, 11 bases remained unmatched. The CDR3 has 14 residues. CDR3 DNA: TGCGCCAGCGGGAAGACTAGCCCTACATACGAGCAGTACTTC. Translating it yields CASGKTSPTYEQYF.

This chain connects TRBV7-2 to TRBJ2-6, with 7 positions matching TRBD2. The CDR3 is made up of 16 amino acids. The ends lost 5 bases at V and 1 base at J; junction bases unmatched: 5. Germline V gene lookup returns CDR1 SGHTA and CDR2 FQGNSA. The CDR3 DNA sequence: TGTGCCAGCAGCCTATCCGGGAGGTCTGGGGCCAACGTCCTGACTTTC. Translating gives CASSLSGRSGANVLTF. The full variable domain, its missing parts supplied by reference TRBV7-2 and TRBJ2-6, is GAGVSQSPSNKVTEKGKDVELRCDPISGHTALYWYRQSLGQGLEFLIYFQGNSAPDKSGLPSDRFSAERTGGSVSTLTIQRTQQEDSAVYLCASSLSGRSGANVLTFGAGSRLTVL.

V and J are TRBV3-1 (or the pseudogene TRBV3-2) and TRBJ1-5; no reliable D call. The CDR3 sequence is 14 residues long. Germline V gene data show CDR1 as LGHDT and CDR2 as YNNKEL (reference sequence). V lost 3 bases, J lost 5 bases, and 11 bases lay in between. Written as DNA, the CDR3 is TGTGCCAGCAGCCAGAGTAGGAGTTATCAGCCCCAGCATTTT. Translated: CASSQSRSYQPQHF.

This clone was seen a few times. CDR3 in amino acids: CASSENGGGEYF. In nucleotides, the CDR3 is TGTGCCAGCAGTGAAAACGGCGGAGGCGAGTACTTC. The chain uses TRBV2 and TRBJ2-7; a weak D match, TRBD2 (5 bases). Trimming removed 2 bases from V and 11 bases from J, with 13 bases in between. Germline V gene lookup returns CDR1 SNHLY and CDR2 FYNNEI. The CDR3 totals 12 residues.

V and J are TRBV11-3 and TRBJ2-7, with D perhaps matching TRBD1 (5 bases). V lost 4 bases to trimming and J lost 2 bases, with 9 bases between them. This CDR3 has 13 residues. CDR1 is SGHNT and CDR2 is YENEEA in the germline V gene. The CDR3 loop is CASSSRQTYEQYF. DNA of the CDR3: TGTGCCAGCAGCTCCAGACAGACCTACGAGCAGTACTTC.

This sequence joins TRBV18 and TRBJ2-1, with a possible D match to TRBD1 (6 bases). Trimming pared 1 base from V and 10 bases from J, leaving 11 bases between. Looked up from germline, CDR1 is KGHSH and CDR2 is LQKENI. This CDR3 region has 13 residues. The CDR3 loop reads CASSPQGVGEQFF. The CDR3 bases are TGTGCCAGCTCACCACAGGGGGTCGGCGAGCAGTTCTTC. Using reference TRBV18 and TRBJ2-1 for the parts outside the CDR3, the full variable domain is NAGVMQNPRHLVRRRGQEARLRCSPMKGHSHVYWYRQLPEEGLKFMVYLQKENIIDESGMPKERFSAEFPKEGPSILRIQQVVRGDSAAYFCASSPQGVGEQFFGPGTRLTVL.

The chain combines TRBV14 with TRBJ2-7; 10 bases are a match to TRBD2. The CDR3 contains 15 residues. Germline trimming cut 1 base from V and 3 bases from J; bases unmatched to any gene: 3. The V gene's germline CDR1 is SGHDN and CDR2 FVKESK. CDR3: CASSQVGLAHYEQYF. The CDR3 DNA follows: TGTGCCAGCAGCCAAGTGGGACTAGCGCACTACGAGCAGTACTTC.

V gene TRBV12-5 combines with J gene TRBJ2-6; TRBD1 might be the D (5 bases). CDR1 is LGHNT, CDR2 FRNRAP, per germline. Trimming removed 5 bases at V and 4 bases at J, with 12 bases between. The CDR3 contains 15 residues. CDR3 DNA: TGTGCTAGTGGTGACAACAGGTGGGGGGCCAACGTCCTGACTTTC. Its translation: CASGDNRWGANVLTF.

The rearrangement uses TRBV11-2 and TRBJ2-1, with 11 positions matching TRBD2. CDR3 size: 15 residues. With 7 bases clipped from V and 2 bases from J, the junction kept 4 bases outside the gene matches. The germline gives CDR1 SGHAT, CDR2 FQNNGV. The CDR3 coding sequence is TGTGCCAGCACCCTAGCGGGAGGCGCCTACAATGAGCAGTTCTTC. Its translation: CASTLAGGAYNEQFF.

V and J are TRBV7-6 and TRBJ2-5, with 7 bases lining up with TRBD1. Germline V lookup: CDR1 SGHVS, CDR2 FNYEAQ. V trimming: 3 bases; J trimming: 5 bases; junction bases outside the gene matches: 12. The CDR3 spans 16 residues. The CDR3 DNA sequence: TGTGCCAGCAGCTTTAGTGGGACAGAATCGTGGGAGACCCAGTACTTC. Protein product: CASSFSGTESWETQYF.

The chain is built from TRBV18 and TRBJ1-3, with D perhaps matching TRBD1 (5 bases). Trimming removed 4 bases at V and 0 bases at J, with 10 bases between. This CDR3 spans 15 amino acids. The germline CDR1 and CDR2 sequences are KGHSH and LQKENI. In DNA, the CDR3 is TGTGCCAGCTCACGCTCAGGGTCCTCTGGAAACACCATATATTTT. It codes for CASSRSGSSGNTIYF.

The rearrangement links TRBV27 to TRBJ2-5, with 12 bases that match TRBD2. CDR3 length: 20 amino acids. V was pared by 5 bases and J by 1 base, with 17 bases of the junction left unmatched. CDR1 MNHEY and CDR2 SMNVEV come from the germline V gene (reference sequence). The CDR3 nucleotides are TGTGCCAGCAGTCCATTCGGACTAGCGGGGATGAGCCAGCTCCAAGAGACCCAGTACTTC. Protein: CASSPFGLAGMSQLQETQYF.

V usage is TRBV10-3 and J usage is TRBJ1-5; possible D gene TRBD1, 6 bases. Germline assignment: CDR1 ENHRY and CDR2 SYGVKD. With 2 bases removed from V and 7 bases from J, the gap between germline ends came to 12 bases. The CDR3 totals 14 residues. The CDR3 region has the DNA TGTGCCATCAGTGAGGACAGGTTCGACCAGCCCCAGCATTTT. It specifies CAISEDRFDQPQHF.

In this sample, this clone turned up once. The chain uses TRBV2 and TRBJ1-1; TRBD1 matches 8 bases. The CDR3 is 15 residues long. The V gene's germline CDR1 is SNHLY and CDR2 FYNNEI. Unmatched junction bases numbered 7, after V lost 7 bases and J lost 0 bases. CDR3 coding DNA: TGTGCCAGCAACCCAGAACAGGGGGTGAACACTGAAGCTTTCTTT. Its protein product is CASNPEQGVNTEAFF.

This sequence joins TRBV9 and TRBJ2-7; TRBD2 matches 7 bases. The V gene's germline CDR1 is SGDLS and CDR2 YYNGEE. CDR3 length: 16 residues. Trimming cost V 4 bases and J 4 bases; bases outside gene matches: 14. The CDR3 is CASSPKVGGGKYEQYF. The CDR3 coding sequence is TGTGCCAGCAGCCCCAAGGTTGGGGGAGGGAAGTACGAGCAGTACTTC.

The chain has TRBV6-6 and TRBJ1-1; 9 bases are shared with TRBD1. This CDR3 has 18 residues. V lost 6 bases to trimming and J lost 0 bases; unmatched junction nucleotides: 14. CDR1 is MNHNY, CDR2 SVGAGI, per germline (reference sequence). CDR3: CASSRPDRGILMNTEAFF. The CDR3 DNA reads as TGTGCCAGCAGCCGACCGGACAGGGGTATTCTTATGAACACTGAAGCTTTCTTT.

V and J are TRBV5-1 and TRBJ2-1; 7 bases are a match to TRBD2. This CDR3 is 16 amino acids long. The germline gives CDR1 SGHRS, CDR2 YFSETQ. The V and J ends lost 3 bases and 4 bases, in that order; junction bases with no gene match: 10. CDR3 residues: CASSSREGGTYNEQFF. DNA for the CDR3: TGCGCCAGCAGCTCGAGGGAGGGTGGGACTTACAATGAGCAGTTCTTC.

The sample holds one count of this clone. V is TRBV7-2 and J is TRBJ1-5, with 8 bases lining up with TRBD1. V was clipped by 5 bases and J by 3 bases; unmatched bases: 6. This CDR3 is built from 15 residues. Germline-derived CDR1 and CDR2 are SGHTA and FQGNSA. DNA of the CDR3: TGTGCCAGCAGCCCAGGACAGGGCTTCAATCAGCCCCAGCATTTT. It yields the protein CASSPGQGFNQPQHF. Full variable domain (outside the CDR3, taken from reference TRBV7-2 and TRBJ1-5): GAGVSQSPSNKVTEKGKDVELRCDPISGHTALYWYRQSLGQGLEFLIYFQGNSAPDKSGLPSDRFSAERTGGSVSTLTIQRTQQEDSAVYLCASSPGQGFNQPQHFGDGTRLSIL.

The CDR3 reads CATSNIRTGRSETQYF. In DNA form, the CDR3 reads TGTGCCACCAGCAATATTAGGACAGGGCGGTCGGAGACCCAGTACTTC. This chain connects TRBV15 to TRBJ2-5, with 8 bases aligning to TRBD1. Per germline, CDR1 LNHNV and CDR2 YYDKDF (reference sequence). V dropped 4 bases and J dropped 5; count of bases not matched to a gene: 12. This CDR3 spans 16 amino acids.

V gene TRBV9 combines with J gene TRBJ1-2; 9 bases match TRBD1. This CDR3 spans 15 amino acids. From germline, CDR1 is SGDLS and CDR2 YYNGEE. J gave up 3 bases and V 0 bases, and 3 bases lay outside the gene matches. CDR3 sequence (DNA): TGTGCCAGCAGCGTAGGGACAGGGGCCGACTATGGCTACACCTTC. Its protein is CASSVGTGADYGYTF.